The TCR beta chain described here comes from a study of T cell changes during pregnancy in multiple sclerosis. The CDR3 spans 19 residues. Germline values: CDR1 SGHKS, CDR2 YYEKEE (reference sequence). Trimming at V came to 0 bases and at J to 1 base, leaving 8 bases not matched to a gene. TCRdb's copy holds only in-frame clones and misses some; the assay was immunoSEQ multiplex PCR. The sample consists of 40,000 to 55,000 clones, around 94% of them appearing once. The chain carries TRBV5-5 and TRBJ2-5; 14 bases map to TRBD2. The receptor's source is a female donor with multiple sclerosis, enrolled in a pregnancy study. The sequencing used CD4+ T cells from peripheral blood mononuclear cells, collected in the third trimester of pregnancy. CDR3 residues: CASSLAPTSGGAPQETQYF. The CDR3 DNA sequence: TGTGCCAGCAGCTTGGCCCCGACTAGCGGGGGGGCCCCCCAAGAGACCCAGTACTTC.